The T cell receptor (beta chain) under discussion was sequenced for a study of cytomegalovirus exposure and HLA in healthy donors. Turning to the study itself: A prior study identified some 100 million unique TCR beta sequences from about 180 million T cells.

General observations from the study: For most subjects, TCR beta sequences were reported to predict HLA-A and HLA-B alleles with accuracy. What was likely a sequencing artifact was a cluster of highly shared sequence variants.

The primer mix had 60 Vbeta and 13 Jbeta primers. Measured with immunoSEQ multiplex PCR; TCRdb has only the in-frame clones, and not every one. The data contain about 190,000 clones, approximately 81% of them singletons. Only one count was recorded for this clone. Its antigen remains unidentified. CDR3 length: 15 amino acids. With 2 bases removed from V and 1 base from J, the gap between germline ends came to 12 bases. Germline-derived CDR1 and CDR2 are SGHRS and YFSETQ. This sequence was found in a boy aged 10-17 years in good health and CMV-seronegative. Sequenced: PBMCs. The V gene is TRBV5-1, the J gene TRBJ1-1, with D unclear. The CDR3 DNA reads TGCGCCAGCAGCTTCTTGGGCAATGCGAACACTGAAGCTTTCTTT. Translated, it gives CASSFLGNANTEAFF.